The clone carrying this T cell receptor beta chain appeared a few times. Its antigen is as yet unknown. The germline CDR1 and CDR2 sequences are DFQATT and SNEGSKA (reference sequence). The V gene end was trimmed by 7 bases and the J gene end by 0 bases; junction bases not matched to a gene: 9. CDR3 length: 16 residues. TCRdb processed the reads anew with MiXCR; each CDR3 protein has one entry. The sample lists some 600,000 distinct CDR3 sequences, 24% occurring once. The sample is drawn from a study of T cell repertoires in cytomegalovirus infection. Study summary: In public TCR beta signatures, there were indications of both CMV infection and matching HLA type. Whole-study results and caveats: Carriers of CMV and the relevant HLA type were discriminated by public TCR beta frequency. The ex vivo response showed dominance by HLA-C-restricted CMV-specific TCR beta clonotypes.

Sequencing was performed on CD8+ T cells from PBMCs. The rearrangement joins TRBV20-1 to TRBJ2-1; 10 positions match TRBD2. The origin of this receptor is a human donor in good health (CMV status not recorded). Some clones in this sample may be carry-over from other donors' samples. DNA of the CDR3: TGCAGTGTCCTAGCGGGGGCCCTAAGCTCCTACAATGAGCAGTTCTTC. It codes for CSVLAGALSSYNEQFF.